The 21 T cell receptor beta chains listed next were all sequenced from one sample in a study of T cells in localized non-small cell lung cancer. Profiled with immunoSEQ multiplex PCR; TCRdb holds only in-frame clones, not every one. The sample contains around 50,000 clones, roughly nine tenths of which appear only once. The sample consisted of PBMCs, taken before any cancer treatment. These receptors came from a man aged 40 to 70 with stage II lung adenocarcinoma.

The chain uses TRBV6-1 and TRBJ1-1; D may be TRBD1 (5 bases). The V gene's germline CDR1 is MNHNS and CDR2 SASEGT. Trimming cost V 7 bases and J 10 bases, with 19 bases left between them. The CDR3 has 13 amino acids. The CDR3 nucleotides are TGTGCCAGCACCGAGCGGGGGAACTCTTTAGCTTTCTTT. This encodes CASTERGNSLAFF.

This clone has just one count. This sequence joins TRBV6-5 and TRBJ2-2, with unresolved D. V was trimmed by 4 bases and J by 5 bases, leaving 5 bases between them. From germline, CDR1 is MNHEY and CDR2 SVGAGI. This CDR3 contains 12 residues. CDR3 loop: CASSFGTGELFF. The CDR3 nucleotides read TGTGCCAGCAGTTTTGGTACCGGGGAGCTGTTTTTT.

This rearrangement joins TRBV5-4 to TRBJ2-1; 9 nucleotides agree with TRBD1. Germline CDR1 and CDR2: SGHNT and YYREEE (reference sequence). The V segment lost 5 bases and the J segment 2 bases; nucleotides outside the gene matches: 2. This CDR3 comprises 14 residues. The CDR3 nucleotides read TGTGCCAGCAGTTGGGACAGGGCCTACAATGAGCAGTTCTTC. This translates into CASSWDRAYNEQFF.

Only one count was recorded for this clone. The genes are TRBV2 and TRBJ1-1, with TRBD1 matching 9 bases. This CDR3 comprises 14 residues. Germline V gene lookup returns CDR1 SNHLY and CDR2 FYNNEI. After removal of 6 bases from V and 1 base from J, the junction contained 3 bases not matched to a gene. The DNA of the CDR3 is TGTGCCAGCAGACGGGACAGGGAGAACACTGAAGCTTTCTTT. It encodes CASRRDRENTEAFF.

V and J are TRBV7-2 and TRBJ1-2, with a possible D match to TRBD1 (5 bases). Trimming took 5 bases from V and 0 from J, leaving 16 bases between them. This CDR3 is built from 16 residues. CDR1 and CDR2 (germline): SGHTA, FQGNSA. The CDR3 DNA reads TGTGCCAGCAGCCGGTTTGGGGCTCATGCTAACTATGGCTACACCTTC. Translation: CASSRFGAHANYGYTF.

This chain links TRBV5-1 with TRBJ2-3, with unresolved D. V was shortened by 2 bases and J by 2 bases, with 6 bases between the two germline ends. Germline CDR1 SGHRS, CDR2 YFSETQ. The CDR3 spans 13 residues. The CDR3 region is CASSFSTTDTQYF. The CDR3 bases are TGCGCCAGCAGCTTCAGTACCACAGATACGCAGTATTTT.

The genes are TRBV30 and TRBJ2-4; tentative D call: TRBD2 (6 bases). This CDR3 has 17 residues. Deletions cut 2 bases from V and 2 bases from J, with 19 bases between. CDR1 GTSNPN and CDR2 SVGIG come from the germline V gene (reference sequence). DNA for the CDR3: TGTGCCTGGAGTACACCTTTACGGACTATTACCAAAAACATTCAGTACTTC. Translating gives CAWSTPLRTITKNIQYF.

V is TRBV7-2 and J is TRBJ2-7; 7 positions agree with TRBD1. V lost 1 base to trimming and J lost 1 base; unmatched junction nucleotides: 13. The germline V gene has CDR1 SGHTA and CDR2 FQGNSA. There are 18 residues in the CDR3. CDR3 in DNA: TGTGCCAGCAGCTTAGATCCCGGGACAGCATGGGGGTCCTACGAGCAGTACGTC. It translates to CASSLDPGTAWGSYEQYV.

The chain employs TRBV5-5 and TRBJ1-1; D is undetermined. The CDR3 is 15 amino acids. The V end was cut by 6 bases, the J end by 1 base, with 16 bases between. The germline V gene has CDR1 SGHKS and CDR2 YYEKEE (reference sequence). CDR3 in amino acids: CASNHPLGRNTEAFF. The CDR3 bases are TGTGCCAGCAACCACCCGCTAGGCAGGAACACTGAAGCTTTCTTT.

The chain has TRBV30 and TRBJ1-3; 9 nucleotides agree with TRBD1. Trimming took 0 bases from V and 8 from J; bases not matched to a gene: 8. This CDR3 is built from 15 residues. CDR1 and CDR2 from the germline V gene are GTSNPN and SVGIG (reference sequence). The CDR3 sequence: CAWSVGDRAGYTIYF. The CDR3 coding sequence is TGTGCCTGGAGTGTTGGGGACAGGGCGGGATACACCATATATTTT.

This clone was seen a single time. The chain employs TRBV6-1 and TRBJ1-3, with D hard to call. V lost 6 bases and J 0 bases, leaving 9 bases between the germline ends. The germline CDR1 and CDR2 sequences are MNHNS and SASEGT. The CDR3 has 14 amino acids. CDR3 bases: TGTGCCAGCAGCCAATGGAACTCTGGAAACACCATATATTTT. Residues: CASSQWNSGNTIYF.

The chain recombines TRBV6-5 with TRBJ2-3; D not certain. The CDR3 loop spans 14 amino acids. V was clipped by 4 bases and J by 0 bases, with 8 bases between them. The germline V gene has CDR1 MNHEY and CDR2 SVGAGI. This CDR3 reads CASSLDQSTDTQYF. The CDR3, as DNA: TGTGCCAGCAGTTTGGACCAGAGCACAGATACGCAGTATTTT.

A word on this clone: Sequence at one end of the junction differs from germline and may be a read error. The V gene is TRBV9, the J gene TRBJ1-4; TRBD1 might be the D (5 bases). CDR3 length: 15 amino acids. In germline, CDR1 is SGDLS, CDR2 YYNGEE. In DNA, the CDR3 is TGTACCAGCAGCGTAGCAGGGACGGCTAATGAAAAACTGTTTTTT. As protein: CTSSVAGTANEKLFF.

Notes on this clone: One end of the junction fails to match germline, which may point to a read error. This rearrangement joins TRBV28 to TRBJ2-1; 11 bases fit TRBD1. Germline loops: CDR1 MDHEN, CDR2 SYDVKM. The CDR3 is 14 amino acids. The CDR3 DNA follows: TGTGCCAGCAGTCCTTACCGGGACAGGGGGGCGCCGGTCTTC. As protein: CASSPYRDRGAPVF.

V is TRBV2 and J is TRBJ1-2; D remains unclear. Germline V CDR1 and CDR2: SNHLY, FYNNEI. This CDR3 has 13 amino acids. V lost 3 bases to trimming and J lost 8 bases, with 13 bases between them. Written as DNA, the CDR3 is TGTGCCAGCAGTGATCAGGCCGTGGCCGGCTACACCTTC. Protein product: CASSDQAVAGYTF.

This clone was found once. The chain is built from TRBV30 and TRBJ2-5; the D gene is possibly TRBD1 (5 bases). CDR3 length equals 14 residues. The V gene's germline CDR1 is GTSNPN and CDR2 SVGIG (reference sequence). Trimming took 2 bases from V and 4 from J, leaving 14 bases between them. The CDR3 sequence: CAWSKFRDTETQYF. The CDR3 DNA is TGTGCCTGGAGTAAATTCAGGGATACAGAGACCCAGTACTTC.

The gene calls are TRBV6-5 and TRBJ1-5, with D perhaps TRBD1 (5 bases). V lost 6 bases and J lost 6, with 15 bases in between. This CDR3 has 14 residues. Germline values: CDR1 MNHEY, CDR2 SVGAGI. As DNA, the CDR3 is TGTGCCAGCAGGGACACTGCCCACTCTCAGCCCCAGCATTTT. It translates to CASRDTAHSQPQHF.

The V gene is TRBV7-3, the J gene TRBJ2-3; D ambiguous. V was pared by 1 base and J by 5 bases, with 7 bases between. Germline V gene data show CDR1 as SGHTA and CDR2 as FQGTGA. This CDR3 comprises 13 residues. The CDR3 here is CASSLNPQDTQYF. DNA of the CDR3: TGTGCCAGCAGCTTAAACCCCCAAGATACGCAGTATTTT.

The gene calls are TRBV14 and TRBJ2-3, with 7 bases matching TRBD2. The CDR3 runs to 15 residues. CDR1 and CDR2 (germline): SGHDN, FVKESK. With V trimmed by 1 base and J by 2 bases, 3 bases remained unmatched. The CDR3 DNA reads as TGTGCCAGCAGCCAAGCGGGGGGTTCCACAGATACGCAGTATTTT. This codes for CASSQAGGSTDTQYF.

The chain links TRBV4-2 to TRBJ2-7; 9 nucleotides align to TRBD1. The CDR3 runs to 15 residues. The trim removed 0 bases at V and 3 bases at J, leaving 3 bases unmatched. CDR1 and CDR2 (germline): LGHNA, YNFKEQ. DNA of the CDR3: TGTGCCAGCAGCCAAGAACAGGGGGCGTTCTACGAGCAGTACGTC. Amino acids: CASSQEQGAFYEQYV.

The rearrangement links TRBV25-1 to TRBJ1-4; TRBD1 is a possible D gene (5 bases). V lost 2 bases, J lost 8 bases, and 6 bases lay in between. Germline V gives CDR1 MGHDK, CDR2 SYGVNS. The CDR3 contains 12 residues. This CDR3 reads CASSEGGEKLFF. Written as DNA, the CDR3 is TGTGCCAGCAGTGAAGGGGGAGAAAAACTGTTTTTT.